The 20 T cell receptor beta chains below all came from one sample that was sequenced in a study of response to subunit inactivated influenza vaccine. From the RT-PCR reads, TCRdb called clonotypes with MiXCR, one entry per CDR3 protein. The sample comprises just under 550,000 distinct CDR3 sequences, approximately 20% of which are singletons, and approximately 3% rests with the top ten. Separately, the same data were catalogued under a study of T cells expressing NK-cell markers. This second study says: 5'RACE template switching built TCR beta cDNA with unique molecular identifiers.

This sample comprised CD4+ T cells sorted from PBMCs, obtained roughly 12 days after vaccination. Every receptor here comes from a man aged 45-60 years who received an inactivated influenza vaccine.

This clonotype was seen more than once but under ten times. The rearrangement uses TRBV12-3 or TRBV12-4 and TRBJ2-3; no definite D call. V was shortened by 6 bases and J by 1 base, with 11 bases between the two germline ends. This CDR3 comprises 14 residues. CDR3 DNA: TGTGCCAGCAGCTTATCACTCGGCACAGATACGCAGTATTTT. It translates to CASSLSLGTDTQYF.

This chain connects TRBV18 to TRBJ2-5, with TRBD2 matching 9 bases. Trimming at V came to 1 base and at J to 4 bases, leaving 7 bases not matched to a gene. This CDR3 has 16 residues. From germline, CDR1 is KGHSH and CDR2 LQKENI. The CDR3 nucleotides are TGTGCCAGCTCACCACGGTCGGGACTAGCAGCAGAGACCCAGTACTTC. This codes for CASSPRSGLAAETQYF. The full variable domain, rest sourced from reference TRBV18 and TRBJ2-5, is NAGVMQNPRHLVRRRGQEARLRCSPMKGHSHVYWYRQLPEEGLKFMVYLQKENIIDESGMPKERFSAEFPKEGPSILRIQQVVRGDSAAYFCASSPRSGLAAETQYFGPGTRLLVL.

This chain links TRBV7-9 with TRBJ1-1, with D possibly TRBD1 on 5 matching bases. CDR3 length: 11 residues. Trimming took 5 bases from V and 11 from J, leaving 12 bases between them. The germline V gene has CDR1 SEHNR and CDR2 FQNEAQ (reference sequence). The CDR3 nucleotides read TGTGCCAGCAGCCCCGGGACTCGGGCTTTCTTT. Amino acids: CASSPGTRAFF.

This clonotype came up a few times. The J gene is TRBJ1-5, the V gene TRBV2; TRBD1 aligns across 11 bases. With V trimmed by 6 bases and J by 6 bases, 4 bases remained unmatched. This CDR3 spans 14 amino acids. Germline V CDR1 and CDR2: SNHLY, FYNNEI. Here the CDR3 DNA reads TGTGCCAGCAGCCCGGACAGGGGGCTTCAGCCCCAGCATTTT. Protein: CASSPDRGLQPQHF.

This clonotype was picked up a small number of times. The V gene is TRBV23-1, the J gene TRBJ2-1; D may match TRBD1 or TRBD2 (5 bases each). TRBV23-1 is an ORF, and what it does is uncertain. The CDR3 has 16 amino acids. Trimming shortened V by 8 bases and J by 8 bases, and 25 bases separated the two germline ends. As DNA, the CDR3 is TGCGCCAGCTGTTTGGCGGCAGGGAGTTTGGGCGATGAGCAGTTCTTC. Amino acids: CASCLAAGSLGDEQFF.

The chain combines TRBV7-2 with TRBJ2-1; D is unclear. CDR1 SGHTA and CDR2 FQGNSA come from the germline V gene. The V gene lost 2 bases and the J gene lost 9 bases, with 11 bases spanning the gap. This CDR3 has 13 residues. The CDR3 DNA sequence: TGTGCCAGCAGCTTATGGTTTTTCAGTGAGCAGTTCTTC. This codes for CASSLWFFSEQFF.

Regarding this clonotype: The junction shows a germline mismatch at one end, possibly a read error. The chain uses TRBV27 and TRBJ2-7, with D unclear. This CDR3 is built from 14 residues. Germline loops: CDR1 MNHEY, CDR2 SMNVEV (reference sequence). CDR3 residues: CASSRGSDGYEQHF. CDR3 sequence (DNA): TGTGCCAGCAGCCGCGGTTCCGACGGCTACGAGCAGCACTTC.

The V gene is TRBV5-1, the J gene TRBJ2-7; D perhaps matches TRBD2 (6 bases). This CDR3 contains 14 residues. Germline V gene sequence: CDR1 SGHRS, CDR2 YFSETQ. Trimming removed 5 bases at V and 6 bases at J, with 18 bases between. DNA of the CDR3: TGCGCCAGCAGACTGGAGACTAGTGGCGGCGAGCAGTACTTC. Protein product: CASRLETSGGEQYF.

This clonotype was seen at least ten times. This chain links TRBV6-1 with TRBJ2-2; D gene uncertain. This CDR3 is 12 amino acids long. Deletions cut 7 bases from V and 6 bases from J, with 9 bases between. Per the germline V gene, CDR1 is MNHNS and CDR2 is SASEGT. In DNA form, the CDR3 reads TGTGCCAGCAAGGTGATTGCCGGGGAGCTGTTTTTT. Protein sequence: CASKVIAGELFF.

This clonotype was recorded a few times. V usage is TRBV5-1 and J usage is TRBJ2-7; D tentatively reads TRBD1 or TRBD2 (5 bases each). Germline V gene lookup returns CDR1 SGHRS and CDR2 YFSETQ. Trimming left V 4 bases short and J 4 bases short, with 15 bases between. The CDR3 runs 14 residues. The CDR3 DNA reads as TGCGCCAGCAGCCCGAGGGGTGGGATGTACGAGCAGTACTTC. It translates to CASSPRGGMYEQYF.

This clonotype was seen only a few times. The chain links TRBV6-1 to TRBJ2-6, with D perhaps assigned TRBD1 or TRBD2 (5 bases each). The V end lost 5 bases, the J end lost 2 bases, and 16 bases lay between the germline ends. Germline V CDR1 and CDR2: MNHNS, SASEGT. The CDR3 consists of 17 residues. The CDR3 region is CASSRTRGGPGANVLTF. DNA of the CDR3: TGTGCCAGCAGTCGGACACGAGGAGGCCCTGGGGCCAACGTCCTGACTTTC.

The table lists this clonotype with many counts. The V call is TRBV15, the J call TRBJ1-2; D unresolved. The CDR3 runs to 14 residues. Germline V CDR1 and CDR2: LNHNV, YYDKDF (reference sequence). V lost 0 bases to trimming and J lost 4 bases, with 9 bases between them. CDR3 sequence (DNA): TGTGCCACCAGCAGAGATTTGGCCGCCTATGGCTACACCTTC. This encodes CATSRDLAAYGYTF.

V and J are TRBV14 and TRBJ2-7, with 8 bases aligning to TRBD1. Germline CDR1 and CDR2: SGHDN and FVKESK. This CDR3 has 18 residues. J was trimmed by 0 bases and V by 3 bases; bases with no gene match: 13. CDR3 DNA sequence: TGTGCCAGCAGCCAGCTCCCCGGACGACAGGGGTTCTCCTACGAGCAGTACTTC. Protein sequence: CASSQLPGRQGFSYEQYF.

The gene calls are TRBV12-3 or TRBV12-4 and TRBJ2-1, with 11 bases fitting TRBD2. The CDR3 is 16 amino acids. Losses at the gene ends were 5 bases for V and 2 bases for J; bases not matched to a gene: 5. Here the CDR3 reads CASSARGLAAYNEQFF. The CDR3 DNA follows: TGTGCCAGCAGTGCCCGGGGACTAGCGGCCTACAATGAGCAGTTCTTC.

CDR3 sequence reads: CASSYSRGMGTDTQYF. CDR3 bases: TGTGCCAGCAGTTACTCGCGAGGGATGGGCACAGATACGCAGTATTTT. The J gene is TRBJ2-3, the V gene TRBV6-5; D is perhaps TRBD2 (5 bases). V lost 0 bases and J 1 base, leaving 11 bases between the germline ends. CDR1 is MNHEY, CDR2 SVGAGI, per germline. CDR3 length: 16 residues.

This chain links TRBV6-5 with TRBJ2-7, with TRBD1 identical over 8 bases. Germline trimming cut 0 bases from V and 3 bases from J; bases unmatched to any gene: 4. The CDR3 loop spans 15 amino acids. The germline CDR1 and CDR2 sequences are MNHEY and SVGAGI. The CDR3 bases are TGTGCCAGCAGTTACTCATCAGGGGGCATCTACGAGCAGTACTTC. Encoded protein: CASSYSSGGIYEQYF.

The chain uses TRBV2 and TRBJ2-6; D uncertain. The germline gives CDR1 SNHLY, CDR2 FYNNEI. The CDR3 has 15 residues. V was pared by 2 bases and J by 2 bases, with 7 bases between. CDR3 in amino acids: CASSEMWAGANVLTF. The CDR3 region has the DNA TGTGCCAGCAGTGAAATGTGGGCTGGGGCCAACGTCCTGACTTTC.

This clonotype appeared a few times. The rearrangement uses TRBV7-9 and TRBJ1-1, with D maybe TRBD1 (6 bases). V was pared by 0 bases and J by 2 bases, with 13 bases between. The CDR3 is 16 amino acids. Per germline, CDR1 SEHNR and CDR2 FQNEAQ (reference sequence). The CDR3 reads CASSLAGTPENTEAFF. The CDR3, as DNA: TGTGCCAGCAGCTTAGCGGGGACACCAGAAAACACTGAAGCTTTCTTT.

The gene calls are TRBV28 and TRBJ1-4; no clear D gene. CDR3 length: 12 amino acids. V shed 5 bases and J shed 13 bases, with 14 bases lying between them. The V gene's germline CDR1 is MDHEN and CDR2 SYDVKM. The CDR3 loop reads CASSPPESRLFF. The CDR3, as DNA: TGTGCCAGCAGTCCCCCGGAGTCTAGACTGTTTTTT.

This clonotype appeared a few times. The rearrangement uses TRBV4-1 and TRBJ1-4; weak D call: TRBD1 (5 bases). Per the germline V gene, CDR1 is MGHRA and CDR2 is YSYEKL. Trimming shortened V by 6 bases and J by 5 bases, and 16 bases separated the two germline ends. CDR3 length equals 15 residues. CDR3 sequence (DNA): TGCGCCAGCAGGCAGCTCGGGACTGGGAATGAAAAACTGTTTTTT. Amino acids: CASRQLGTGNEKLFF.